The sequence of this T cell receptor (beta chain) was determined in a study of cytotoxic CD8 clonotypes in ibrutinib-treated CLL (dated by TCRdb to the early 2020s). About the study as a whole: In this cohort, around 15 patients were treatment-naive and ten to eleven were relapsed/refractory, while about 17 had unmutated IGHV. Partial responses were observed in about 24 patients and complete responses in 2; after a median follow-up of around 68 months, remission was maintained in some 14 patients and progression was observed in approximately twelve. Response samples were obtained after a median of approximately twelve months of treatment, with a range of about 6 to 40 months. An average of about 250,000 productive templates and around 100,000 productive rearrangements was obtained per sample. Longitudinal samples were obtainable from about 30% of the roughly 90 participants in the trial. Cryopreserved peripheral blood mononuclear cells were collected before treatment, at response, and at either disease progression or sustained remission. All remission and progressive disease samples were collected while patients were still receiving ibrutinib.

The CDR3 sequence holds 18 residues, the cysteine and phenylalanine included. Of the read, only the CDR3 DNA is kept; its 54 bases are in frame from base 1. The germline V gene yields MDHEN for CDR1 and SYDVKM for CDR2. Trimmed from V: 3 bases; trimmed from J: 4 bases; junction bases lacking a gene match: 13. This clone was counted a few times. Its antigen remains undetermined. No much larger clonotype is one base removed from it; base qualities were not supplied. Study-wide conclusions, independent of this receptor: Baseline clonality was found to be higher than that of age-matched healthy donors and was strongly correlated with circulating CD8+ T-cell counts. Clonality increased at ibrutinib response, stayed stable in sustained remission, and fell back toward baseline at progression. Public clonotypes were rare and either shrank or stayed stable during treatment, and the rise in clonality at ibrutinib response reflected expansion of private clonotypes. Lymph node repertoires were not examined, and the timing of sampling was not matched between patients in sustained remission and those whose disease progressed.

Interpreted using the paper, the time point label stands for: 12 months on ibrutinib. For TCR beta library preparation, roughly 2 micrograms of genomic DNA were extracted from the cryopreserved PBMCs. Longitudinal blood samples from CLL patients on ibrutinib monotherapy were analyzed using high-throughput TCR beta sequencing. The patients took part in an open-label, single-center phase 2 trial of ibrutinib monotherapy. On a MiSeq, deep resolution sequencing aimed for a depth between 1 in 1 million and 1 in 200,000 T cells, with each clonotype covered approximately 9.2x on average. TCR beta libraries were generated with the immunoSEQ hsTCRB Kit. The source study handled its data this way. ImmunoSEQ Data Assistant and ImmunoSEQ Analyzer were used for data analysis, and V, D and J genes were assigned according to IMGT definitions. Clonality was computed as one minus normalized Shannon entropy of productive rearrangement frequencies, ranging from 0 to 1. Only overrepresented clonotypes making up at least 0.05% of the repertoire of each patient were included in the public clonotype analysis. Some twelve age-matched healthy donor repertoires from immuneACCESS were used as controls for clonality. TCRdb holds this immuneACCESS table with in-frame rearrangements only. Some clones are missing; in checked studies, unresolved V genes explain under half, and the rest has no known cause. The V and J calls and the clone size are those of that table, but D and trimming were determined from the DNA. The sample table records about 49,000 clones; roughly 53% of these occur just once. The ten most abundant clones make up approximately 29% of the sample.

The receptor was derived from a human donor with chronic lymphocytic leukemia. The input for sequencing was PBMCs, taken after 12 months of ibrutinib treatment. The chain couples TRBV28 to TRBJ1-3, with TRBD1 identical over 9 junction bases. The CDR3 region: CASSLIGQGKDSGNTIYF. The nucleotide sequence reads as follows: TGTGCCAGCAGTTTGATCGGACAGGGGAAAGACTCCGGAAACACCATATATTTT.